The table lists the clone carrying this T cell receptor beta chain with a few counts. What it recognizes is unknown. The data originate from a study of type 1 regulatory T cells. Study-wide context: T-allo10 is a Tr1-enriched, alloantigen-specific CD4 T cell product made in vitro. General study results and limits: Tr1 cells had a more restricted TCR repertoire than non-Tr1 cells.

Each CDR3 protein gets one entry after TCRdb re-called the reads with MiXCR. The sample has about 71,000 distinct CDR3 sequences; roughly 20% are singletons. Germline CDR1 reads SGHDT; CDR2 reads YYEEEE. V shed 4 bases and J 0 bases; nucleotides not matched to a gene: 1. CDR3 length: 14 amino acids. The rearrangement links TRBV5-6 to TRBJ1-1; TRBD1 matches 9 bases. The specimen sequenced was cultured type 1 regulatory T (Tr1) cells, either the whole culture or a sorted fraction (not recorded which). The clonotype originates from a human donor in good health. CDR3 sequence reads: CASSRDRVNTEAFF. In DNA form, the CDR3 reads TGTGCCAGCAGCAGGGACAGGGTGAACACTGAAGCTTTCTTT.